These 30 T cell receptor beta chains share one sample of origin, sequenced in a study of shared clonotypes between healthy human individuals. The naive CD8 fraction comprised CD45RO-negative cells positively selected for CCR7 and excluded terminally differentiated effector memory CD45RA+ cells. Sequenced by immunoSEQ multiplex PCR; TCRdb stores in-frame clones only, minus some. Among around 2.1 million clones listed, roughly 91% were seen once. Input material: naive CD8+ T cells from PBMCs. The receptors shown here come from a man younger than 30 in good health. Some clones in this sample may be carry-over from other donors' samples.

This chain joins TRBV27 and TRBJ1-1; 8 nucleotides match TRBD1. V shed 5 bases and J 0 bases; nucleotides not matched to a gene: 8. The CDR3 extends over 16 amino acids. The germline V gene has CDR1 MNHEY and CDR2 SMNVEV (reference sequence). In nucleotides, the CDR3 is TGTGCCAGCAGTCCCCGACAGGGGTTGGTGAACACTGAAGCTTTCTTT. This translates into CASSPRQGLVNTEAFF.

The chain links TRBV4-1 to TRBJ2-3; 11 bases map to TRBD2. V lost 4 bases and J lost 5; bases outside the gene matches: 5. CDR3 size: 15 residues. In germline, CDR1 is MGHRA, CDR2 YSYEKL. This CDR3 is CASSLLAGVKDTQYF. The CDR3 DNA reads TGCGCCAGCAGCCTACTAGCGGGAGTAAAAGATACGCAGTATTTT.

This clone has more than one count but fewer than ten. The rearrangement joins TRBV7-9 to TRBJ1-1; D gene ambiguous. V was clipped by 10 bases and J by 4 bases, with 10 bases between them. The CDR3 is made up of 11 amino acids. Per germline, CDR1 SEHNR and CDR2 FQNEAQ (reference sequence). CDR3 sequence reads: CAIAFGTEAFF. CDR3 DNA: TGTGCCATCGCGTTTGGCACTGAAGCTTTCTTT.

The chain has TRBV5-4 and TRBJ1-1, with D uncertain. The CDR3 is made up of 14 amino acids. In germline, CDR1 is SGHNT, CDR2 YYREEE (reference sequence). V lost 3 bases to trimming and J lost 0 bases, with 9 bases between them. CDR3 sequence: CASSSKEVNTEAFF. CDR3 nucleotides: TGTGCCAGCAGCTCCAAGGAGGTGAACACTGAAGCTTTCTTT.

The chain carries TRBV15 and TRBJ2-7; TRBD1 matches 10 bases. V shed 6 bases and J 3 bases; nucleotides not matched to a gene: 5. The CDR3 runs 14 residues. Looked up from germline, CDR1 is LNHNV and CDR2 is YYDKDF (reference sequence). The CDR3 protein is CATRATGGGYEQYF. CDR3 bases: TGTGCCACCAGAGCGACAGGGGGCGGCTACGAGCAGTACTTC. Complete variable domain (other parts from reference TRBV15 and TRBJ2-7): DAMVIQNPRYQVTQFGKPVTLSCSQTLNHNVMYWYQQKSSQAPKLLFHYYDKDFNNEADTPDNFQSRRPNTSFCFLDIRSPGLGDTAMYLCATRATGGGYEQYFGPGTRLTVT.

This chain uses TRBV27 with TRBJ2-3; D possibly corresponds to TRBD1 (6 bases). Trimming cost V 2 bases and J 5 bases, with 8 bases left between them. Per germline, CDR1 MNHEY and CDR2 SMNVEV (reference sequence). There are 13 residues in the CDR3. Written as DNA, the CDR3 is TGTGCCAGCAGTTTACAGGGGAGAGATACGCAGTATTTT. It yields the protein CASSLQGRDTQYF.

The V gene is TRBV5-6, the J gene TRBJ2-5; TRBD1 aligns across 7 bases. Losses at the gene ends were 4 bases for V and 5 bases for J; bases not matched to a gene: 8. Germline V gives CDR1 SGHDT, CDR2 YYEEEE. The CDR3 totals 14 residues. The CDR3 is CASSAKGQPETQYF. The CDR3 DNA is TGTGCCAGCAGCGCGAAGGGACAGCCGGAGACCCAGTACTTC.

In regard to this clone: Other DNA sequences within the sample encode an identical CDR3. V usage is TRBV6-6 and J usage is TRBJ2-7; 13 nucleotides agree with TRBD2. Germline V gives CDR1 MNHNY, CDR2 SVGAGI (reference sequence). This CDR3 has 15 amino acids. V lost 5 bases, J lost 2 bases, and 3 bases stayed unmatched. The CDR3: CASSPGTSGTYEQYF. CDR3 DNA: TGTGCCAGCAGTCCCGGGACTAGCGGGACCTACGAGCAGTACTTC.

The J gene is TRBJ1-2, the V gene TRBV9; a weak D match, TRBD1 (5 bases). Germline CDR1 reads SGDLS; CDR2 reads YYNGEE. CDR3 length: 17 residues. The V end was cut by 0 bases, the J end by 2 bases, with 17 bases between. The CDR3 bases are TGTGCCAGCAGCGTAGGGCCAAGAGGGGTTCTAAACTATGGCTACACCTTC. Encoded protein: CASSVGPRGVLNYGYTF.

The chain is built from TRBV9 and TRBJ2-7; D is unclear. The V end was cut by 4 bases, the J end by 2 bases, with 16 bases between. The germline V gene has CDR1 SGDLS and CDR2 YYNGEE. The CDR3 runs to 15 residues. CDR3 coding DNA: TGTGCCAGCAGCCCCTCAAGTGCCCCTACCTACGAGCAGTACTTC. Its translation: CASSPSSAPTYEQYF.

The CDR3 nucleotides are TGTGCCAGCAGCTTAGGTACGGGAGGGCCCTCGGGGACCCAGTACTTC. It is translated as CASSLGTGGPSGTQYF. The gene calls are TRBV11-2 and TRBJ2-5, with 8 bases that match TRBD2. The trim removed 1 base at V and 7 bases at J, leaving 11 bases unmatched. Germline lookup yields CDR1 SGHAT and CDR2 FQNNGV. The CDR3 has 16 residues.

The CDR3 region is CASKYRGIYEQYF. CDR3 DNA: TGTGCCAGCAAGTACAGGGGGATCTACGAGCAGTACTTC. V is TRBV28 and J is TRBJ2-7; 8 positions match TRBD1. Looked up from germline, CDR1 is MDHEN and CDR2 is SYDVKM. Trimming at V came to 7 bases and at J to 3 bases, leaving 5 bases not matched to a gene. The CDR3 is 13 amino acids.

This chain's CDR3 is CASSTGVGLYEQYF. In DNA form, the CDR3 reads TGTGCCAGCAGTACAGGGGTAGGCCTCTACGAGCAGTACTTC. The gene calls are TRBV28 and TRBJ2-7, with 7 bases aligning to TRBD1. The germline gives CDR1 MDHEN, CDR2 SYDVKM. The CDR3 length is 14 residues. V was clipped by 5 bases and J by 3 bases; unmatched bases: 7.

The chain recombines TRBV15 with TRBJ2-3; D possibly matches TRBD1 or TRBD2 (6 bases each). Per the germline V gene, CDR1 is LNHNV and CDR2 is YYDKDF (reference sequence). V lost 1 base and J lost 2, with 13 bases in between. CDR3 length: 16 residues. The DNA of the CDR3 is TGTGCCACCAGCAGAGTCCCGGGGGCCCTCACAGATACGCAGTATTTT. Translating it yields CATSRVPGALTDTQYF.

This chain joins TRBV9 and TRBJ2-1, with D unresolved. CDR1 and CDR2 (germline): SGDLS, YYNGEE. CDR3 length: 13 amino acids. V dropped 0 bases and J dropped 7 bases, with 8 bases sitting between them. CDR3 nucleotides: TGTGCCAGCAGCGTAGCACTACTGAATGAGCAGTTCTTC. Translated: CASSVALLNEQFF.

This chain links TRBV19 with TRBJ1-1, with D unresolved. The V gene lost 5 bases and the J gene lost 1 base, with 14 bases spanning the gap. The CDR3 length is 15 residues. Germline assignment: CDR1 LNHDA and CDR2 SQIVND (reference sequence). The CDR3 sequence: CASSLRGGRNTEAFF. As DNA, the CDR3 is TGTGCCAGTAGTCTCCGGGGAGGAAGGAACACTGAAGCTTTCTTT.

This chain uses TRBV27 with TRBJ2-3; TRBD1 matches at 8 bases. This CDR3 contains 14 residues. Germline trimming cut 6 bases from V and 4 bases from J; bases unmatched to any gene: 6. From germline, CDR1 is MNHEY and CDR2 SMNVEV (reference sequence). This CDR3 reads CASRVGQGADTQYF. The CDR3 nucleotides are TGTGCCAGCAGGGTTGGACAGGGCGCAGATACGCAGTATTTT.

The CDR3 DNA reads TGTGCCAGCAGTTTATTCGGGAGGGGGGATGAGCAGTTCTTC. Protein product: CASSLFGRGDEQFF. J is TRBJ2-1 and V is TRBV27; 8 positions match TRBD2. After removal of 1 base from V and 8 bases from J, the junction contained 4 bases not matched to a gene. From germline, CDR1 is MNHEY and CDR2 SMNVEV (reference sequence). This CDR3 has 14 residues.

The chain is built from TRBV7-9 and TRBJ2-7; 8 nucleotides match TRBD1. The V and J ends lost 9 bases and 5 bases, in that order; junction bases with no gene match: 6. The CDR3 runs 12 residues. The V gene's germline CDR1 is SEHNR and CDR2 FQNEAQ (reference sequence). The CDR3: CASTQGADEQYF. The CDR3 DNA is TGTGCCAGTACTCAGGGGGCGGACGAGCAGTACTTC.

This clone appeared once. The chain joins TRBV10-3 to TRBJ1-1; the D gene is possibly TRBD1 (5 bases). The germline V and J ends were trimmed by 6 bases and 6 bases, with 14 bases remaining between them. The CDR3 is 13 amino acids. Germline CDR1 ENHRY, CDR2 SYGVKD. The CDR3 spells CAISDTGGPEAFF. For the CDR3, the DNA is TGTGCCATCAGCGACACGGGGGGACCTGAAGCTTTCTTT.

Comment on this clone: One end of the junction is discordant with germline, which a read error may explain. The genes are TRBV6-1 and TRBJ1-3; 9 positions agree with TRBD1. In germline, CDR1 is MNHNS, CDR2 SASEGT. CDR3 size: 18 residues. The CDR3 here is CASSQAGTGTRFGNTIYF. CDR3 bases: TGTGCCAGCAGTCAAGCCGGGACAGGGACCCGTTTTGGAAACACCATATATTTT.

The J gene is TRBJ1-5, the V gene TRBV28; no clear D. Germline V gene sequence: CDR1 MDHEN, CDR2 SYDVKM. The ends were cut back, 3 bases at V and 6 bases at J, with 15 bases in the middle. The CDR3 runs 15 residues. CDR3 in DNA: TGTGCCAGCAGTTTTTCGGCGGTCGGCACTCAGCCCCAGCATTTT. Amino acids: CASSFSAVGTQPQHF.

The chain combines TRBV9 with TRBJ1-2; D might be TRBD1 (6 bases). V was clipped by 4 bases and J by 8 bases, with 15 bases between them. CDR1 and CDR2 (germline): SGDLS, YYNGEE. This CDR3 has 13 residues. The CDR3 protein is CASSTTGIRGYTF. The CDR3 DNA reads TGTGCCAGCAGCACTACAGGGATAAGGGGCTACACCTTC.

The chain employs TRBV28 and TRBJ1-4, with 7 bases lining up with TRBD1. Germline lookup yields CDR1 MDHEN and CDR2 SYDVKM. J was trimmed by 8 bases and V by 5 bases; bases with no gene match: 11. The CDR3 sequence is 15 residues long. The CDR3 DNA sequence: TGTGCCAGCAGTCCGGGGACAGAGGTGTACGAAAAACTGTTTTTT. Translation: CASSPGTEVYEKLFF.

This clone was seen just once. This rearrangement joins TRBV7-6 to TRBJ2-1; the D is unclear. The CDR3 has 16 residues. CDR1 is SGHVS and CDR2 is FNYEAQ in the germline V gene. With 5 bases removed from V and 6 bases from J, the gap between germline ends came to 20 bases. Written as DNA, the CDR3 is TGTGCCAGCAGCCCCGAAGCCTCGTCCTTAACCAATGAGCAGTTCTTC. Residues: CASSPEASSLTNEQFF.

This clone was detected a few times. V and J are TRBV9 and TRBJ1-1, with D unresolved. The CDR3 has 13 residues. The V end was cut by 0 bases, the J end by 0 bases, with 3 bases between. Per germline, CDR1 SGDLS and CDR2 YYNGEE. The CDR3: CASSVELNTEAFF. The CDR3 DNA reads as TGTGCCAGCAGCGTAGAACTGAACACTGAAGCTTTCTTT.

The V and J genes are TRBV30 and TRBJ1-6; the D is unclear. Germline V gives CDR1 GTSNPN, CDR2 SVGIG (reference sequence). V shed 0 bases and J shed 7 bases, with 10 bases lying between them. The CDR3 loop spans 14 amino acids. Here the CDR3 DNA reads TGTGCCTGGAGTGTCGGCCTAGGCAATTCACCCCTCCACTTT. This codes for CAWSVGLGNSPLHF.

The chain combines TRBV7-9 with TRBJ1-3; D is unclear. In germline, CDR1 is SEHNR, CDR2 FQNEAQ (reference sequence). V lost 1 base to trimming and J lost 3 bases, with 16 bases between them. The CDR3 contains 17 residues. The CDR3, as DNA: TGTGCCAGCAGCTTAGTCGGAAGCTCGGCGTTTGGAAACACCATATATTTT. It encodes CASSLVGSSAFGNTIYF.

This chain connects TRBV7-6 to TRBJ2-6, with TRBD2 matching 12 bases. This CDR3 comprises 18 residues. Germline-derived CDR1 and CDR2 are SGHVS and FNYEAQ. V dropped 5 bases and J dropped 4; count of bases not matched to a gene: 9. CDR3 nucleotide sequence: TGTGCCAGCAGCGGGCGACTAGCGGGAGAGGAGGGGGCCAACGTCCTGACTTTC. Its protein is CASSGRLAGEEGANVLTF. Variable domain in full (rest from reference TRBV7-6 and TRBJ2-6): GAGVSQSPRYKVTKRGQDVALRCDPISGHVSLYWYRQALGQGPEFLTYFNYEAQQDKSGLPNDRFSAERPEGSISTLTIQRTEQRDSAMYRCASSGRLAGEEGANVLTFGAGSRLTVL.

This chain joins TRBV6-5 and TRBJ2-3; D remains ambiguous. The germline V gene encodes CDR1 MNHEY and CDR2 SVGAGI. The CDR3 runs 14 residues. Trimming removed 6 bases from V and 1 base from J, with 11 bases in between. The CDR3 region is CASSLGPRTDTQYF. Written as DNA, the CDR3 is TGTGCCAGCAGCCTCGGACCTCGCACAGATACGCAGTATTTT.